One and the same sample provided the 8 T cell receptor beta chains below, sequenced in a study of T cells in Graves' hyperthyroidism and ophthalmopathy. The source material, RNA transcripts, was used to amplify TCR beta CDR3 regions. The TCR CDR3 first-round RT-PCR relied on the HTBI primer set. TCRdb re-derived calls from the multiplex PCR reads in MiXCR, one entry per CDR3 protein. The table records roughly 180,000 distinct CDR3 sequences, 17% of them present only once. The sequenced material came from blood. The source of these receptors is a woman between 45 and 65 years old with Graves' hyperthyroidism.

This clonotype was detected ten times or more. This chain joins TRBV7-8 and TRBJ1-2, with D perhaps TRBD1 (5 bases). V lost 2 bases and J lost 8, with 21 bases in between. Per the germline V gene, CDR1 is SGHVS and CDR2 is FQNEAQ. The CDR3 totals 16 residues. The CDR3 is CASSLYRGARSLGYTF. CDR3 nucleotides: TGTGCCAGCAGCTTATATCGAGGGGCCAGATCCTTGGGCTACACCTTC.

This clonotype has ten or more counts. The chain uses TRBV28 and TRBJ2-3; 11 nucleotides agree with TRBD2. CDR1 MDHEN and CDR2 SYDVKM come from the germline V gene. The V segment lost 5 bases and the J segment 1 base; nucleotides outside the gene matches: 5. The CDR3 covers 16 residues. The CDR3 sequence: CASSTGTSGRTDTQYF. In nucleotides, the CDR3 is TGTGCCAGCAGTACCGGGACTAGCGGCCGCACAGATACGCAGTATTTT.

This clonotype was seen repeatedly, ten times or more. The gene calls are TRBV10-3 and TRBJ2-1, with 7 bases matching TRBD2. Germline V lookup: CDR1 ENHRY, CDR2 SYGVKD. CDR3 length equals 16 residues. V was pared by 0 bases and J by 8 bases, with 10 bases of the junction left unmatched. The CDR3 bases are TGTGCCATCAGTGAGTCCCTCGGCGGGGGTAGGGATGAGCAGTTCTTC. Its protein product is CAISESLGGGRDEQFF.

This clonotype was detected ten times or more. The chain couples TRBV20-1 to TRBJ1-1, with a possible D match to TRBD1 (5 bases). Germline V lookup: CDR1 DFQATT, CDR2 SNEGSKA (reference sequence). Trimming removed 3 bases from V and 7 bases from J, with 18 bases in between. This CDR3 has 14 amino acids. CDR3 loop: CSASQLGPGDEAFF. In DNA form, the CDR3 reads TGCAGTGCTAGCCAGCTGGGGCCGGGGGATGAAGCTTTCTTT.

This clonotype showed up many times. The chain carries TRBV2 and TRBJ2-7, with 10 bases identical to TRBD1. V lost 5 bases and J lost 3; bases outside the gene matches: 4. Germline V gene lookup returns CDR1 SNHLY and CDR2 FYNNEI. The CDR3 contains 14 residues. The CDR3 protein is CASSRGDRGYEQYF. For the CDR3, the DNA is TGTGCCAGCAGTAGGGGGGACAGGGGCTACGAGCAGTACTTC.

The chain employs TRBV4-3 and TRBJ2-3; D is ambiguous. CDR1 is LGHNA and CDR2 is YSLEER in the germline V gene. The length of the CDR3 is 17 residues. The V and J ends lost 1 base and 3 bases respectively, with 17 bases between them. CDR3 nucleotides: TGCGCCAGCAGCCAAGGGGTAACCTGGGTAGGGACAGATACGCAGTATTTT. It encodes CASSQGVTWVGTDTQYF.

This clonotype was seen only a few times. V usage is TRBV29-1 and J usage is TRBJ1-1; a possible D gene is TRBD1 (5 bases). V dropped 5 bases and J dropped 5 bases, with 15 bases sitting between them. There are 13 residues in the CDR3. CDR1 SQVTM and CDR2 ANQGSEA come from the germline V gene. CDR3 nucleotide sequence: TGCAGCGTTTTAAGCAGGGCGGAGACTGAAGCTTTCTTT. This codes for CSVLSRAETEAFF.

This clonotype has ten or more counts. The gene calls are TRBV5-1 and TRBJ2-6, with TRBD2 matching over 8 bases. Germline V gene data show CDR1 as SGHRS and CDR2 as YFSETQ. The CDR3 is made up of 17 amino acids. V dropped 4 bases and J dropped 0; count of bases not matched to a gene: 6. In DNA, the CDR3 is TGCGCCAGCAGCCCGAACGCGGGGGGCTCTGGGGCCAACGTCCTGACTTTC. This codes for CASSPNAGGSGANVLTF.